This T cell receptor beta chain was observed in a study of blood T cell repertoires in COVID-19. The protocol was immunoSEQ multiplex PCR, while the TCRdb copy is restricted to in-frame clones and leaves out a portion. The top ten hold around 3.3% of the sample, which has more than 100,000 clones, nearly 90% seen once. This CDR3 has 13 residues. Germline CDR1 and CDR2: LNHDA and SQIVND (reference sequence). Trimming removed 5 bases from V and 9 bases from J, with 14 bases in between. The source material was peripheral blood. The TCR sequence derives from a man in his forties or fifties in a cohort sampled during active COVID-19. This chain joins TRBV19 and TRBJ1-5; TRBD1 might be the D (6 bases). The CDR3 here is CASSPQGERPQHF. DNA of the CDR3: TGTGCCAGTAGTCCACAGGGTGAACGGCCCCAGCATTTT.